This TCR beta chain is from a study of breast tumors, draining lymph nodes, adjacent tissues. Study-level points and caveats: Tumor TCR diversity was below lymph nodes but above nontumor tissue.

Germline loops: CDR1 KGHSH, CDR2 LQKENI. Trimming stripped 1 base from V and 0 bases from J, with 8 bases between. This CDR3 comprises 15 residues. The lymph nodes were axillary draining lymph nodes from breast cancer patients. Each CDR3 protein gets one entry after TCRdb re-called the multiplex PCR reads with MiXCR. This sample yields 290,000 or so distinct CDR3 sequences, of which roughly 31% are seen a single time; roughly 1.2% belongs to the top ten. A word on this clonotype: As yet, its antigen is unknown.

The source material was axillary lymph node tissue. The V gene is TRBV18, the J gene TRBJ2-3; TRBD2 might be the D (6 bases). This TCR came from a female donor with breast cancer. Some clones in this sample may be carry-over from other donors' samples. In DNA, the CDR3 is TGTGCCAGCTCACCACTAGGGACTAGCACAGATACGCAGTATTTT. This codes for CASSPLGTSTDTQYF.